These 3 T cell receptor beta chains share one sample of origin, sequenced in a study of blood T cell repertoires in COVID-19. Profiling relied on immunoSEQ multiplex PCR, and the TCRdb table lists in-frame clones only, not all of them. The sample has 400,000 or so clones; around 91% are singletons. Sequencing was performed on peripheral blood. The receptor source for this set is a woman aged 35 to 49 with COVID-19, enrolled during active disease.

The chain combines TRBV6-5 with TRBJ1-1; the D is unclear. The CDR3 is 15 amino acids. Per the germline V gene, CDR1 is MNHEY and CDR2 is SVGAGI. With 5 bases removed from V and 1 base from J, the gap between germline ends came to 14 bases. CDR3 sequence (DNA): TGTGCCAGCAGTCTGACATCACCTTCGAACACTGAAGCTTTCTTT. It specifies CASSLTSPSNTEAFF.

This chain joins TRBV5-1 and TRBJ1-2; a possible D gene is TRBD1 (5 bases). CDR3 length equals 15 residues. Per the germline V gene, CDR1 is SGHRS and CDR2 is YFSETQ. With 0 bases removed from V and 7 bases from J, the gap between germline ends came to 16 bases. CDR3 in DNA: TGCGCCAGCAGCTTGGATTCGTGGGGACTTGGTGGCTACACCTTC. Translating it yields CASSLDSWGLGGYTF. The full variable domain, in which reference TRBV5-1 and TRBJ1-2 provide the parts outside the CDR3, is KAGVTQTPRYLIKTRGQQVTLSCSPISGHRSVSWYQQTPGQGLQFLFEYFSETQRNKGNFPGRFSGRQFSNSRSEMNVSTLELGDSALYLCASSLDSWGLGGYTFGSGTRLTVV.

V usage is TRBV27 and J usage is TRBJ2-1, with TRBD2 as a possible D gene (6 bases). This CDR3 is 13 amino acids long. Trimming pared 9 bases from V and 4 bases from J, leaving 13 bases between. Germline CDR1 and CDR2: MNHEY and SMNVEV (reference sequence). In nucleotides, the CDR3 is TGTGCCAGTCAGAATAGCGGTTACAATGAGCAGTTCTTC. This encodes CASQNSGYNEQFF.